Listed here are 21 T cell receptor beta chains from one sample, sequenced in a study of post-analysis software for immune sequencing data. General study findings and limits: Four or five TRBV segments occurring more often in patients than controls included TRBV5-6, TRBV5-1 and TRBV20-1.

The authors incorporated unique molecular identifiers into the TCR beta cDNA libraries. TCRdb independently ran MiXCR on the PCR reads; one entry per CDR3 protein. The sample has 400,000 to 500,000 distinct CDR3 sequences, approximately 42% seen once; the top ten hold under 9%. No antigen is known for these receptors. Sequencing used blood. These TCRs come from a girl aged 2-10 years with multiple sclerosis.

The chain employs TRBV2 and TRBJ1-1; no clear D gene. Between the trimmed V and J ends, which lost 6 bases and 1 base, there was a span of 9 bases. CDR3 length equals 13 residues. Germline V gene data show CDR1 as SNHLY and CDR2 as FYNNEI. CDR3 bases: TGTGCCAGCAGCCGGGTCCCGAACACTGAAGCTTTCTTT. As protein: CASSRVPNTEAFF.

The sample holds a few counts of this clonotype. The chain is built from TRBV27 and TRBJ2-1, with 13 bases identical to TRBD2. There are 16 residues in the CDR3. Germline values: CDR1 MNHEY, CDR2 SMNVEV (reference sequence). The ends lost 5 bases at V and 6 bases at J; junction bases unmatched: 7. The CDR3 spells CASSTLTSGGSNEQFF. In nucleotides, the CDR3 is TGTGCCAGCAGTACACTGACTAGCGGGGGGTCCAATGAGCAGTTCTTC.

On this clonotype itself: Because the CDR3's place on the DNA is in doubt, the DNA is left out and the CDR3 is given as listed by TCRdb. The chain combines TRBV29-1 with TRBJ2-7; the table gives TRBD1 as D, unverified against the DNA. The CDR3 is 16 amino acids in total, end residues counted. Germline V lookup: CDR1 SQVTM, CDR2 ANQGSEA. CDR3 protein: CSVCLERDRSPYEQYF.

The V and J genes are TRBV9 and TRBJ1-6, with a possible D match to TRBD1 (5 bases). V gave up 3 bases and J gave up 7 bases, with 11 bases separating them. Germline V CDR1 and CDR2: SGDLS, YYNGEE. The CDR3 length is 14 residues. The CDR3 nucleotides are TGTGCCAGCAGCGACCGGGACTCAAATTCACCCCTCCACTTT. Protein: CASSDRDSNSPLHF.

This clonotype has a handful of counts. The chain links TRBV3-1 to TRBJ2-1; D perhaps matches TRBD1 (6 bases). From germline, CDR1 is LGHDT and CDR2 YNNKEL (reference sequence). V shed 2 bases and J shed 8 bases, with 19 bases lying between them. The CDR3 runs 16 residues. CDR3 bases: TGTGCCAGCAGCCAACTTACAGGGTTGGGTCGGGATGAGCAGTTCTTC. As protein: CASSQLTGLGRDEQFF.

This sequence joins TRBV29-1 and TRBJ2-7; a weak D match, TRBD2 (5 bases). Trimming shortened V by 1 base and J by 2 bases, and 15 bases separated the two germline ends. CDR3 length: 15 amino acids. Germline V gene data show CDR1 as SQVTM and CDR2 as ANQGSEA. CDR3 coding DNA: TGCAGCGTTGAAGGTCGATCCGGGAACCCCTACGAGCAGTACTTC. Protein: CSVEGRSGNPYEQYF.

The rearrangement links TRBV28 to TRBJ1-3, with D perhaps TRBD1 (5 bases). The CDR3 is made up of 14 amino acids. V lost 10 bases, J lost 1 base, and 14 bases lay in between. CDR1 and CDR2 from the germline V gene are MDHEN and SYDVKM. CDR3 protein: CATGGPGSGNTIYF. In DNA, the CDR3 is TGTGCCACCGGGGGACCAGGGTCTGGAAACACCATATATTTT.

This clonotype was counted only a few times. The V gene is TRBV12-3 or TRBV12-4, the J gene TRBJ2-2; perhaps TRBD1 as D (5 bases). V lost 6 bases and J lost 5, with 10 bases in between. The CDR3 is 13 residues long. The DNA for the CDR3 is TGTGCCAGCAGATCGACAGCGACCGGGGAGCTGTTTTTT. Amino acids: CASRSTATGELFF.

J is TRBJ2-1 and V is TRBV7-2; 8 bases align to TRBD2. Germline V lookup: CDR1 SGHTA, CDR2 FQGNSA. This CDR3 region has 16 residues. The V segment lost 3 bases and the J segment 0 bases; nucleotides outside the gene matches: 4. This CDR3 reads CASSFASGPSYNEQFF. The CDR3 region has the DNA TGTGCCAGCAGCTTTGCTAGCGGGCCCTCCTACAATGAGCAGTTCTTC.

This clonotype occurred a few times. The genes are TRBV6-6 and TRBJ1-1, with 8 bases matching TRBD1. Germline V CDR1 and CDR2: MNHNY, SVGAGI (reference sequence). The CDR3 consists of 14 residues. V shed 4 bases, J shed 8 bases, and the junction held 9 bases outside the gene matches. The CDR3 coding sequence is TGTGCCAGCAGTTTATCGCAGGGGGCAAAGGAAGCTTTCTTT. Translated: CASSLSQGAKEAFF.

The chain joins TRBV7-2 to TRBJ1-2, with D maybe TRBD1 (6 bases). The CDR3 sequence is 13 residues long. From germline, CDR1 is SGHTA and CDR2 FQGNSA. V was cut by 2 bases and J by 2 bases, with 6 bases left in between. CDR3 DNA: TGTGCCAGCAGCTTACAGGGGAACTATGGCTACACCTTC. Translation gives CASSLQGNYGYTF.

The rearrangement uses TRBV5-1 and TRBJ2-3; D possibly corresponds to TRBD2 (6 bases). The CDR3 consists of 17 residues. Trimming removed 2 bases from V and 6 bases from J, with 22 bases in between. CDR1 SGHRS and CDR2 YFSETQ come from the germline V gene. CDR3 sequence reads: CASSFPRDLHLWDTQYF. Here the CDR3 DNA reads TGCGCCAGCAGCTTCCCTCGGGACTTGCATCTGTGGGATACGCAGTATTTT.

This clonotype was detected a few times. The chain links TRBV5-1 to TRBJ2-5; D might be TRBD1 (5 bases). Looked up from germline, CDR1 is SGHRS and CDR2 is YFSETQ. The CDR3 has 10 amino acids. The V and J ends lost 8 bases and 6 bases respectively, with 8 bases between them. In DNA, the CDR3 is TGCGCCAGTCAGGGAAAGACCCAGTACTTC. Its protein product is CASQGKTQYF.

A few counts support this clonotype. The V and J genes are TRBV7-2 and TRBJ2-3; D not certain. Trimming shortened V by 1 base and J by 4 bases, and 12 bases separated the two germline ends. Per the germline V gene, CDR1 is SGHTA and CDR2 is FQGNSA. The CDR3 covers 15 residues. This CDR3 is CASSLVWDRADTQYF. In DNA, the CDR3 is TGTGCCAGCAGCTTAGTCTGGGATCGGGCAGATACGCAGTATTTT.

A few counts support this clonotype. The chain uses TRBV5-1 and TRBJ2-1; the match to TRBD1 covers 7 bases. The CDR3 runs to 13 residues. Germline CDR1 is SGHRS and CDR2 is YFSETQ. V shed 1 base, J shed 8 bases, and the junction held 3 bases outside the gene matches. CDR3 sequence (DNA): TGCGCCAGCAGCTTGCTTGGGACAGATGAGCAGTTCTTC. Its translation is CASSLLGTDEQFF.

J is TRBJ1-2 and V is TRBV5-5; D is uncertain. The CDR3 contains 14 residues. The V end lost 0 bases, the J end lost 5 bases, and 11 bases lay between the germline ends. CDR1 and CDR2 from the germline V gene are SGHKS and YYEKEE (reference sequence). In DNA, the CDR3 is TGTGCCAGCAGCTTGGACGTATTGAGTTATGGCTACACCTTC. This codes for CASSLDVLSYGYTF.

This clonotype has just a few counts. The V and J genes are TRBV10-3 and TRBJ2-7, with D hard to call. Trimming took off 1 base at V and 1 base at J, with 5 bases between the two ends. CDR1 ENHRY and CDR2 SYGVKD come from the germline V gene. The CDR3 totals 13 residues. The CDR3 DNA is TGTGCCATCAGTGAGTTCGAATCCTACGAGCAGTACTTC. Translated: CAISEFESYEQYF.

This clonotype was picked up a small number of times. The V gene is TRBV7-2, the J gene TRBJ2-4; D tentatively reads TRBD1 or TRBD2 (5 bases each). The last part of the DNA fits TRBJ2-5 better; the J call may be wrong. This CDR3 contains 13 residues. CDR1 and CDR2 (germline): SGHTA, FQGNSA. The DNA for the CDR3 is TGTGCCAGCGGTACGGGACCCCGAGGGACCCAGTACTTC. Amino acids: CASGTGPRGTQYF.

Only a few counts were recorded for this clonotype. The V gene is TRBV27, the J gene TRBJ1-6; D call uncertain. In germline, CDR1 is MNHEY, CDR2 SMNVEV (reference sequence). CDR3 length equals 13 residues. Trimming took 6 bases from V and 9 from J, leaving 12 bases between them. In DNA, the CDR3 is TGTGCCAGCAGCCCGGGGTCGGGTTCACCCCTCCACTTT. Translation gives CASSPGSGSPLHF.

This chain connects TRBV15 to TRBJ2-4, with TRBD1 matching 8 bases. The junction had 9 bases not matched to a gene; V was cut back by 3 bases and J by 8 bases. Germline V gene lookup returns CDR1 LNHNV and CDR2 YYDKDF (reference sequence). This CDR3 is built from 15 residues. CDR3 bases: TGTGCCACCAGCAGGACAGGGGACCGGTTGGACATTCAGTACTTC. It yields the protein CATSRTGDRLDIQYF.

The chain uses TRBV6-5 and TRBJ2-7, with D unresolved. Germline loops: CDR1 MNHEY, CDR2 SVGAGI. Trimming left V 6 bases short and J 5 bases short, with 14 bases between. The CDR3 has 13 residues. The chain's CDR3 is CASSQTAGNEQYF. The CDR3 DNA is TGTGCCAGCAGCCAAACGGCAGGAAACGAGCAGTACTTC.